This T cell receptor (beta chain) appears in the sequencing data of a study of beta chain features in type 1 diabetes. General observations from the study: There was a moderate but significant shortening of TCRB CDR3s in all four CD4+ subsets of Type 1 diabetes patients.

The investigators reverse transcribed all of the isolated RNA, so they sequenced expressed TCRB transcripts. The method was immunoSEQ multiplex PCR; TCRdb's version includes in-frame clones alone and lacks a portion of them. The data show 95,000 to 150,000 clones, about 16% seen once. Heparinised blood was drawn once per donor, averaging around 120 mL. The CDR3 is made up of 13 amino acids. V dropped 2 bases and J dropped 7 bases, with 12 bases sitting between them. In germline, CDR1 is GTSNPN, CDR2 SVGIG (reference sequence). Concerning this clone: Its antigen is undetermined.

The chain uses TRBV30 and TRBJ1-5, with TRBD1 as a possible D gene (5 bases). The TCR sequence derives from a man aged 25-45 years with type 1 diabetes. The sample taken for sequencing was central memory CD4+ T cells from blood. CDR3 in DNA: TGTGCCTGGAGTCCTGAGGGGCGACAGCCCCAGCATTTT. This codes for CAWSPEGRQPQHF.